This T cell receptor beta chain was identified during a study of OX40 agonist ivuxolimab in advanced cancers. Background on the study: Cohort: 75% to 90% men, mean age around 55, aged roughly 23 to 90.

Germline V lookup: CDR1 LNHDA, CDR2 SQIVND (reference sequence). Trimming took off 3 bases at V and 3 bases at J, with 8 bases between the two ends. This CDR3 region has 14 residues. The protocol was immunoSEQ multiplex PCR, while the TCRdb copy is restricted to in-frame clones and leaves out a portion. The sample yields 25,000 to 40,000 clones, around 84% seen once. This sample comprised CD4+ or CD8+ T cells sorted from blood, obtained in a trial of the OX40 agonist ivuxolimab. The chain combines TRBV19 with TRBJ2-2; D unclear. The clonotype originates from an adult with an advanced solid tumor such as melanoma, head and neck, liver or kidney cancer. Here the CDR3 reads CASSISAHTGELFF. The CDR3 DNA sequence: TGTGCCAGTAGTATTTCGGCTCACACCGGGGAGCTGTTTTTT.